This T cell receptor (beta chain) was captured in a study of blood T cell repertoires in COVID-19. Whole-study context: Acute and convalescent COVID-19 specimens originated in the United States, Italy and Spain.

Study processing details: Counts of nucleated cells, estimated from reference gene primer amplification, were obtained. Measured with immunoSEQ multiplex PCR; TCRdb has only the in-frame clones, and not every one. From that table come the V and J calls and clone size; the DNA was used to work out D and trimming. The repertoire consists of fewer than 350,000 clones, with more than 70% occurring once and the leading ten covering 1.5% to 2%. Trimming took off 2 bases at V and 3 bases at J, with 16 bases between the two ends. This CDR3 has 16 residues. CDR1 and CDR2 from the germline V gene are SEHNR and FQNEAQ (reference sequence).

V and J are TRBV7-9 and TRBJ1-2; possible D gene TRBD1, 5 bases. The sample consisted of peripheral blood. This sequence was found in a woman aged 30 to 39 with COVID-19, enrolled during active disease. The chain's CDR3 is CASSLSFREGDYGYTF. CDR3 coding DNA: TGTGCCAGCAGCTTATCATTCAGGGAAGGAGACTATGGCTACACCTTC.